This T cell receptor beta chain was obtained from a study of cytotoxic CD8 clonotypes in ibrutinib-treated CLL. Findings and caveats of the study: Researchers report that baseline clonality outpaced age-matched healthy donors and tracked circulating CD8+ T-cell counts.

Approximately 2.2 micrograms of genomic DNA came from cryopreserved PBMCs for TCR beta libraries. The CDR3 spans 15 residues. CDR1 is SGDLS, CDR2 YYNGEE, per germline. V was clipped by 0 bases and J by 6 bases, with 13 bases between them. This clone came up once. Its cognate antigen is unknown. Deep sequencing aimed at 1 in 200,000 to 1 in 1 million T cells' resolution. This table comes from immunoSEQ multiplex PCR, and its TCRdb copy is limited to in-frame clones, with some not included. The sample lists approximately 160,000 clones, approximately 90% occurring once. The genes are TRBV9 and TRBJ2-1; possibly TRBD2 for D (6 bases). This receptor was obtained from a human donor with chronic lymphocytic leukemia. The sample here was PBMCs, taken at disease progression, from a patient treated with ibrutinib. CDR3: CASSVDGSVLNEQFF. CDR3 coding DNA: TGTGCCAGCAGCGTAGACGGGAGCGTCCTCAATGAGCAGTTCTTC.